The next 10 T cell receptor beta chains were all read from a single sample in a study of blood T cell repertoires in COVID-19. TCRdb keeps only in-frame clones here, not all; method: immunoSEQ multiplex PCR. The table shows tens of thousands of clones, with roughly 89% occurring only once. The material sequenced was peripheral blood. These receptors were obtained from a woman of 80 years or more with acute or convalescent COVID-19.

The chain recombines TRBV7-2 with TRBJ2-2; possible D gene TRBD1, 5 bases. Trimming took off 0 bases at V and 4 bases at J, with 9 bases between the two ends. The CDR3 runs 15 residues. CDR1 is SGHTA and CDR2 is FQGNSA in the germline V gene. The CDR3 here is CASSLARVSTGELFF. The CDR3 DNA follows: TGTGCCAGCAGCTTAGCCAGGGTGAGCACCGGGGAGCTGTTTTTT.

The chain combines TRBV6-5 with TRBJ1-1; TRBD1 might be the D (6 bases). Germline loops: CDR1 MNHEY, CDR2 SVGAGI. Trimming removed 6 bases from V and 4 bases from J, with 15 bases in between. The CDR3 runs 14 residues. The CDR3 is CASSRRGGGTEAFF. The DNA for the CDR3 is TGTGCCAGCAGCCGCCGGGGAGGGGGCACTGAAGCTTTCTTT.

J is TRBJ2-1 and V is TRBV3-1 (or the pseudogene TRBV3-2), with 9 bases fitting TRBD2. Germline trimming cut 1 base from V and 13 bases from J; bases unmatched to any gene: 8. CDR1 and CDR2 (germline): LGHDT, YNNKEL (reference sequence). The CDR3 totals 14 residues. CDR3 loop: CASSQGHTGTSQFF. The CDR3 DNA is TGTGCCAGCAGCCAAGGGCATACCGGGACTAGCCAGTTCTTC.

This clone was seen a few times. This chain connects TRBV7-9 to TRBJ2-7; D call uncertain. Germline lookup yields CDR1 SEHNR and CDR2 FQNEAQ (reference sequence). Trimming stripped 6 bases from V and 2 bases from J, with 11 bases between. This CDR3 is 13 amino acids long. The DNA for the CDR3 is TGTGCCAGCAGAACAGATCCCCCCTACGAGCAGTACTTC. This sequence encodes CASRTDPPYEQYF.

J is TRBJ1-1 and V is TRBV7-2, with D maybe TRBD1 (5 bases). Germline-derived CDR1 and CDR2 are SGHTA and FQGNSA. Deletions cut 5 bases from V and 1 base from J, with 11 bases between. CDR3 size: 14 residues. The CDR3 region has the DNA TGTGCCAGCAGCCACATTCAGGGGAACACTGAAGCTTTCTTT. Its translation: CASSHIQGNTEAFF.

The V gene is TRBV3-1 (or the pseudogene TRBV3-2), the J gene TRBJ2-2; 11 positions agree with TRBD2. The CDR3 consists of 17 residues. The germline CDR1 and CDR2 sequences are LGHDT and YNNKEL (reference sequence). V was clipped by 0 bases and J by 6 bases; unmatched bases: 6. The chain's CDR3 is CASSQDLLAGVAGELFF. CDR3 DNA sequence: TGTGCCAGCAGCCAAGATCTACTAGCGGGAGTCGCCGGGGAGCTGTTTTTT.

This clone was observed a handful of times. CDR3 protein: CASLLTGIFHEQYF. The CDR3 region has the DNA TGTGCCAGCCTTCTGACAGGGATTTTCCACGAGCAGTACTTC. The genes are TRBV5-5 and TRBJ2-7; TRBD1 matches at 7 bases. V was pared by 7 bases and J by 5 bases, with 12 bases of the junction left unmatched. Germline V lookup: CDR1 SGHKS, CDR2 YYEKEE (reference sequence). The CDR3 covers 14 residues.

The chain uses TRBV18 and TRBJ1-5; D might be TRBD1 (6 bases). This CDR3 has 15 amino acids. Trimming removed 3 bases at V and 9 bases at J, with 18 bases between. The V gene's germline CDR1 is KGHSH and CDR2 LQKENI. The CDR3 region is CASSPGEGDGRPQHF. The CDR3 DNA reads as TGTGCCAGCTCACCTGGGGAGGGGGACGGAAGGCCCCAGCATTTT.

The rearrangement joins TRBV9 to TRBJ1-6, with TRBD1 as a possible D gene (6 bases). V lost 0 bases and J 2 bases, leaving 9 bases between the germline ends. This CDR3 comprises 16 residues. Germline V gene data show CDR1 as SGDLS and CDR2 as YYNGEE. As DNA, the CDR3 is TGTGCCAGCAGCGTAGGACGGGACACCTATAATTCACCCCTCCACTTT. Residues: CASSVGRDTYNSPLHF.

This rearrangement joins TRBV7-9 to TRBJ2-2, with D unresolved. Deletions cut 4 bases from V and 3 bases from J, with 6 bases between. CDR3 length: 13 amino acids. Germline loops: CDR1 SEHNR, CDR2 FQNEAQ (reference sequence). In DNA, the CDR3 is TGTGCCAGCAGCTGGGCTCACACCGGGGAGCTGTTTTTT. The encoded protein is CASSWAHTGELFF.